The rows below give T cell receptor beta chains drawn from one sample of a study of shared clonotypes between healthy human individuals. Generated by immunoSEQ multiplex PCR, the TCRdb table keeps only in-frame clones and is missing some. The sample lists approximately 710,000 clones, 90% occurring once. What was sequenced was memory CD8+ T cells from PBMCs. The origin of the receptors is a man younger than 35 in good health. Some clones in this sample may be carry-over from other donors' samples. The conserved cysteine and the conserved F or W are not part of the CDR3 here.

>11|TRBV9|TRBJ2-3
ASRPPVGNTQY
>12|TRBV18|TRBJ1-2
ASSGRGVDYGYT
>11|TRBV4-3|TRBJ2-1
ASSQGLAGEQF
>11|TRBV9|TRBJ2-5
ASSEQGAETQY
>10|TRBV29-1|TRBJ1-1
SVEDMNTEAF
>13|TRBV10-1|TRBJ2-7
ASSESPDSSYEQY
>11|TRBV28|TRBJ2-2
ASSFPHTGELF
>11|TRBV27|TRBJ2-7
ASSNRGPYEQY
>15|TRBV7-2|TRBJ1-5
ASSVGLGSRSNQPQH
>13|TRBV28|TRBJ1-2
ASSPTGARYYSYT
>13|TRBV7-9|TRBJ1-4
ASSLGQGVNEKLF
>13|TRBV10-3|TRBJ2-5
AISDPQTRQETQY
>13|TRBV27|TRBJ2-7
ASRTTGVPSYEQY
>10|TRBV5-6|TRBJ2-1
ASRGTHNEQF
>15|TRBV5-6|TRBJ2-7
ASSPGVWGRGSDEQY
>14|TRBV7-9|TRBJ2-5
ASSLGLAALIETQY
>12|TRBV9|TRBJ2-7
ASSPRDTRYEQY
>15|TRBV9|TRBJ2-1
ASSRSSGTGDWGEQF
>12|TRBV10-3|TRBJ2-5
AISGGAAGETQY
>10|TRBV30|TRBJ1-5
AWGTGNQPQH
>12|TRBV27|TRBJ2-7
ASSLGGSVYEQY
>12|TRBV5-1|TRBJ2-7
ASSLDRGDYEQY
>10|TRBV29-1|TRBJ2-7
SVEGGNYEQY
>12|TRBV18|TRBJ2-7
ASSPQPSGYEQY
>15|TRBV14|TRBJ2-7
ASSQNEGTTWGYEQY
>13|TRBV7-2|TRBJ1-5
ASSLVEYSNQPQH
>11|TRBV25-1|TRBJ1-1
ASSESRVTEAF
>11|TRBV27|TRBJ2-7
ASSSSTSYEQY
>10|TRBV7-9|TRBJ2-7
ASSLIWAEQY
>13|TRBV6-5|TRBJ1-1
ASKNSGLLNTEAF
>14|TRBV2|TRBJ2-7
ASSRTGGPNSYEQY